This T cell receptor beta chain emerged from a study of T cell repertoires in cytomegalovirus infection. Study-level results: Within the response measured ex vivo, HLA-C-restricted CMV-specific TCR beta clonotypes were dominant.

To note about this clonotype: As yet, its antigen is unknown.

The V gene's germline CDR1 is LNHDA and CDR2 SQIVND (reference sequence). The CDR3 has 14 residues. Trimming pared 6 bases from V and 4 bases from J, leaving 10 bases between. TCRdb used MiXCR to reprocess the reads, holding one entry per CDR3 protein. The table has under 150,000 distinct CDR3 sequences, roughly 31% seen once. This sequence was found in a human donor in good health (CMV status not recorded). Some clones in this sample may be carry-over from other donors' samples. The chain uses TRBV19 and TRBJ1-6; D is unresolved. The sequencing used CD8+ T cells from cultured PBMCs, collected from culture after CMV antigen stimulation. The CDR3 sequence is CASRDRVYNSPLHF. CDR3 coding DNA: TGTGCCAGTAGGGACCGTGTTTATAATTCACCCCTCCACTTT.